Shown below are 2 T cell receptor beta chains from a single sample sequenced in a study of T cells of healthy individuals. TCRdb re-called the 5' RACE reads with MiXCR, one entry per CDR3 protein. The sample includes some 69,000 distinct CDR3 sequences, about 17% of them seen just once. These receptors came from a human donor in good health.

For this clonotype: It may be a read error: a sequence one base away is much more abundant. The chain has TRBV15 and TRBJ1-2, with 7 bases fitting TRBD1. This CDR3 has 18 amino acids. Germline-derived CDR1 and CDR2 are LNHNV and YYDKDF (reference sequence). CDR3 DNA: TGTGCCACCAGCAGAGATCCTGGACAGGAGATAGCTAACTATGGCTACAACTTC. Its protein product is CATSRDPGQEIANYGYNF. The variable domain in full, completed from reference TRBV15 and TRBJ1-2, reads DAMVIQNPRYQVTQFGKPVTLSCSQTLNHNVMYWYQQKSSQAPKLLFHYYDKDFNNEADTPDNFQSRRPNTSFCFLDIRSPGLGDTAMYLCATSRDPGQEIANYGYNFGSGTRLTVV.

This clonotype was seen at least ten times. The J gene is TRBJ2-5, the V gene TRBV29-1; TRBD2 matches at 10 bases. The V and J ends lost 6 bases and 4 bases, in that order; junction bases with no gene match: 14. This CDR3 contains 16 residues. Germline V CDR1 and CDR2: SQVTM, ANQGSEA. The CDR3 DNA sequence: TGCAGCGTGGCTGGGGGAGCGGGAGGGCCCACAGAGACCCAGTACTTC. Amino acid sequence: CSVAGGAGGPTETQYF.